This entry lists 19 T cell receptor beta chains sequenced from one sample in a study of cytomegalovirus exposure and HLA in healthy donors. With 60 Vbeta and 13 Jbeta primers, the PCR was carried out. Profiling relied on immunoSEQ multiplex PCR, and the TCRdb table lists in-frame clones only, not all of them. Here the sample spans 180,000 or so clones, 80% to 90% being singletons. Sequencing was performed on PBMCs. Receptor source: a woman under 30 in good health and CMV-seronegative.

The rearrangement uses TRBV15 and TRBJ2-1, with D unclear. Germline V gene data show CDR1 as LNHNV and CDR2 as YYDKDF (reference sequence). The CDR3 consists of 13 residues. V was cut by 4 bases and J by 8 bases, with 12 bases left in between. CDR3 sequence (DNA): TGTGCCACCAGCAAAATTGGCTTGGATGAGCAGTTCTTC. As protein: CATSKIGLDEQFF.

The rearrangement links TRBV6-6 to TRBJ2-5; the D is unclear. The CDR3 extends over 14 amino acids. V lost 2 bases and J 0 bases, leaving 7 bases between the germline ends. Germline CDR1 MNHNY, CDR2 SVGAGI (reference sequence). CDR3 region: CASSYGADQETQYF. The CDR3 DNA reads TGTGCCAGCAGTTACGGCGCGGACCAAGAGACCCAGTACTTC.

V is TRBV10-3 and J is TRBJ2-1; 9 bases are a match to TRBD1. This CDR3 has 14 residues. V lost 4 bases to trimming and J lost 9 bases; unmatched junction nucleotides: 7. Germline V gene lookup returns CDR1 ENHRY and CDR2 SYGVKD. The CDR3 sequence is CAISVQGAKGEQFF. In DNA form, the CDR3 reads TGTGCCATCAGTGTACAGGGGGCAAAGGGTGAGCAGTTCTTC.

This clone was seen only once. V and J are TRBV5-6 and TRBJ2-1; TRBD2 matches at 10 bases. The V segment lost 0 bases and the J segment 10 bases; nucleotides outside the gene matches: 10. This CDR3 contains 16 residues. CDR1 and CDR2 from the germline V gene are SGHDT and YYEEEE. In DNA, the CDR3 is TGTGCCAGCAGCTTGGTCTTTCTAGCGGGAGTTGAGGAGCAGTTCTTC. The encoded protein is CASSLVFLAGVEEQFF.

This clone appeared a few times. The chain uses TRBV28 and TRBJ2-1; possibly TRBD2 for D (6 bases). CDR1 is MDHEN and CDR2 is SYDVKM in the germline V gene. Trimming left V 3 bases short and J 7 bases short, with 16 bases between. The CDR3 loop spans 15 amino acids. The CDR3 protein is CASSFLGGRLNEQFF. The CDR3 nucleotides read TGTGCCAGCAGTTTCCTAGGAGGGAGACTGAATGAGCAGTTCTTC.

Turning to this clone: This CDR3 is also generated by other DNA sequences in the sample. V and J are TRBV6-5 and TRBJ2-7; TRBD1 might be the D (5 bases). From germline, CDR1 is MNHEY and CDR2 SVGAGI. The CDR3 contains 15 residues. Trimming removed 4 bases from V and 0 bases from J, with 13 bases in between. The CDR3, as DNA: TGTGCCAGCAGTTCCGACAGCCTAGGCTCCTACGAGCAGTACTTC. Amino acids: CASSSDSLGSYEQYF.

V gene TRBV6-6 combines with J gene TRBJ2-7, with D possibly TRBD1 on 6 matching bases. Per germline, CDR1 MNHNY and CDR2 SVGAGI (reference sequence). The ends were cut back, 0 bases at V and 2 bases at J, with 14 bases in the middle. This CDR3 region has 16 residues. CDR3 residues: CASSYSQDRTTYEQYF. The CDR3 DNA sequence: TGTGCCAGCAGTTACTCCCAAGACAGGACCACCTACGAGCAGTACTTC.

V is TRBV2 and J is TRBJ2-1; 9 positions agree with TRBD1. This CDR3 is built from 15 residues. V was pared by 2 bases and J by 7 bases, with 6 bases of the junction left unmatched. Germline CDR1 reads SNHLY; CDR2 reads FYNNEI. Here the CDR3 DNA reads TGTGCCAGCAGTGAACAGGGACAGGGTTTGAATGAGCAGTTCTTC. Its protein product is CASSEQGQGLNEQFF. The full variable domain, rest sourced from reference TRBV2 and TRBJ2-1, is EPEVTQTPSHQVTQMGQEVILRCVPISNHLYFYWYRQILGQKVEFLVSFYNNEISEKSEIFDDQFSVERPDGSNFTLKIRSTKLEDSAMYFCASSEQGQGLNEQFFGPGTRLTVL.

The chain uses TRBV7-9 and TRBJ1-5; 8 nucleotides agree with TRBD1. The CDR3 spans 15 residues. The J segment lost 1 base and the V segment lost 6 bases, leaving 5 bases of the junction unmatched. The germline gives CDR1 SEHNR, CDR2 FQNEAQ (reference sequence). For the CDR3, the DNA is TGTGCCAGCAGTTCCGACAGGGGAAGCAATCAGCCCCAGCATTTT. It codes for CASSSDRGSNQPQHF. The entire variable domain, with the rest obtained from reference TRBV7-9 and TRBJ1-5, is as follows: DTGVSQNPRHKITKRGQNVTFRCDPISEHNRLYWYRQTLGQGPEFLTYFQNEAQLEKSRLLSDRFSAERPKGSFSTLEIQRTEQGDSAMYLCASSSDRGSNQPQHFGDGTRLSIL.

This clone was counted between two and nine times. The CDR3 sequence is CASSARPKAGGDTGELFF. Here the CDR3 DNA reads TGTGCCAGTAGCGCCCGACCCAAAGCGGGAGGGGACACCGGGGAGCTGTTTTTT. This chain connects TRBV19 to TRBJ2-2; 10 bases are shared with TRBD2. CDR1 LNHDA and CDR2 SQIVND come from the germline V gene (reference sequence). With V trimmed by 6 bases and J by 3 bases, 13 bases remained unmatched. This CDR3 is built from 18 residues.

The CDR3 sequence is CASSFDGGAYNEQFF. CDR3 nucleotide sequence: TGTGCCAGCAGTTTTGACGGGGGGGCCTACAATGAGCAGTTCTTC. The chain recombines TRBV5-4 with TRBJ2-1; 8 nucleotides agree with TRBD2. The germline V gene encodes CDR1 SGHNT and CDR2 YYREEE (reference sequence). There are 15 residues in the CDR3. J lost 2 bases, V lost 5 bases, and 6 bases had no gene match.

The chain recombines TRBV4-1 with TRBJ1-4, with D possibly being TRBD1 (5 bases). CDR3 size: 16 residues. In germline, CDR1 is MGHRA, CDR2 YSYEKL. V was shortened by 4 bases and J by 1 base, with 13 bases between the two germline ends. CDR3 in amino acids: CASSPTMGLTNEKLFF. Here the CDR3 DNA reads TGCGCCAGCAGCCCAACTATGGGGCTAACTAATGAAAAACTGTTTTTT.

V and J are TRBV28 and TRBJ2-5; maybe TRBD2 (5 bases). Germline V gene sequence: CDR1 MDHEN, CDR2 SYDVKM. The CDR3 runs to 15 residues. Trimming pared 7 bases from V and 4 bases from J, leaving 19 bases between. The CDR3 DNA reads TGTGCCAGCAATTTCCTAGGACGTGAGGGAGAGACCCAGTACTTC. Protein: CASNFLGREGETQYF.

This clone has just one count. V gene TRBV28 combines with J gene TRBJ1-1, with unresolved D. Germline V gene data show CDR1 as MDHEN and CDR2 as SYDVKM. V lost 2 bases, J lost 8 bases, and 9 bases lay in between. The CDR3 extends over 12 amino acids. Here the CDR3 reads CASSLPPREAFF. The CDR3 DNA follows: TGTGCCAGCAGTTTACCGCCTAGGGAAGCTTTCTTT.

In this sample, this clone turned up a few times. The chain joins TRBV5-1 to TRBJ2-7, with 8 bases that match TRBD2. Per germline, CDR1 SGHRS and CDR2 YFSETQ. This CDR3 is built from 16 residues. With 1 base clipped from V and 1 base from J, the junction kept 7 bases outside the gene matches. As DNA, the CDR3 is TGCGCCAGCAGCTTGCTCCTAACTAGCGGTTCCTACGAGCAGTACTTC. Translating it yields CASSLLLTSGSYEQYF.

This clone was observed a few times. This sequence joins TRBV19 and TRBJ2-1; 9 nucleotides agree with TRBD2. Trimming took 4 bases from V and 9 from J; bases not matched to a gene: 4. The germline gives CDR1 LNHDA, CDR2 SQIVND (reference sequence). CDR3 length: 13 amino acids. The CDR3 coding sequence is TGTGCCAGTAGTACCGGACTAGCGCCTGAGCAGTTCTTC. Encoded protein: CASSTGLAPEQFF.

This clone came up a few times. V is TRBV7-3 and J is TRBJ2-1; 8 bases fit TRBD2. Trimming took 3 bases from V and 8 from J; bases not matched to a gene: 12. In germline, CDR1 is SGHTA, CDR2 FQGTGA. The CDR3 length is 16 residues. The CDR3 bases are TGTGCCAGCAGCTTGAGGCCAGCGGGAGCTTTTTATGAGCAGTTCTTC. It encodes CASSLRPAGAFYEQFF.

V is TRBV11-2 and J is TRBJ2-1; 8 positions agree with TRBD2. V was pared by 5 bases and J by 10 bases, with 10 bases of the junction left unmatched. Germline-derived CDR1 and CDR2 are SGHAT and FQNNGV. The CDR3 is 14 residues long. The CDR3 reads CASSPARLAGEQFF. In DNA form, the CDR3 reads TGTGCCAGCAGCCCTGCTCGCTTAGCGGGAGAGCAGTTCTTC.

CDR3 coding DNA: TGTGCCAGCTCACGTGGGACAGGGGTAACCTACGAGCAGTACTTC. Translating it yields CASSRGTGVTYEQYF. The chain couples TRBV18 to TRBJ2-7, with 10 bases fitting TRBD1. CDR1 and CDR2 (germline): KGHSH, LQKENI. This CDR3 spans 15 amino acids. V lost 4 bases, J lost 2 bases, and 5 bases stayed unmatched.